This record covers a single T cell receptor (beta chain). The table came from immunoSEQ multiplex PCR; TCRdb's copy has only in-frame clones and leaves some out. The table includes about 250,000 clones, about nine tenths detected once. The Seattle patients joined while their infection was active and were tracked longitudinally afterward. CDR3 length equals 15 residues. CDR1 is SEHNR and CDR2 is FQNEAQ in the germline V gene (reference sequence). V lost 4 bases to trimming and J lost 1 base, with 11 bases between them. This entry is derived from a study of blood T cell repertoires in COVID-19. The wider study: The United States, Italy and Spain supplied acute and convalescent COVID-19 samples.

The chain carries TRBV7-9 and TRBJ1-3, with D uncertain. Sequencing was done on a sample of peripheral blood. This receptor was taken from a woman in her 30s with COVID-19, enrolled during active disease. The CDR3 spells CASSSPQASGNTIYF. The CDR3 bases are TGTGCCAGCAGCTCTCCCCAGGCATCTGGAAACACCATATATTTT.